These T cell receptor beta chains were read from a single sample in a study of naive and memory T cell subsets. TCRdb ran MiXCR on the UMI-ligation and nested PCR reads and lists one entry per CDR3 protein. Here the sample spans approximately 20,000 distinct CDR3 sequences, around 9% being singletons. The sample comprised central memory CD8+ T cells from blood. These receptors were obtained from a human donor in good health. Both conserved end residues are part of each CDR3. D genes are given only for firm matches. The listing skips clone size in some rows; elsewhere it reads once, few, many or a size class.

>TRBD2|TRBV3-1|.|TRBJ2-5|17
TGTGCCAGCAGCCAAGGCGTTAGCGGGGACCCACTAGAGACCCAGTACTTC
CASSQGVSGDPLETQYF
>.|TRBV27|medium-sized|TRBJ1-5|14
TGTGCCGTGGCCCTTGGAGCAGACAATCAGCCCCAGCATTTT
CAVALGADNQPQHF
>TRBD1|TRBV6-5|few|TRBJ1-1|13
TGTGCCAGCACCCAGACAGGGGACACTGAAGCTTTCTTT
CASTQTGDTEAFF
>.|TRBV20-1|medium-sized|TRBJ2-7|11
TGCAGTGCTAGAGGGGACTACGAGCAGTACTTC
CSARGDYEQYF
>.|TRBV10-3|few|TRBJ1-2|15
TGTGCCATCAGTGATTGGGACAAGATTAACTATGGCTACACCTTC
CAISDWDKINYGYTF
>.|TRBV6-2/TRBV6-3|few|TRBJ2-7|14
TGTGCCAGCAGTTACGACAGCGAAACCTACGAGCAGTACTTC
CASSYDSETYEQYF
>TRBD2|TRBV12-3/TRBV12-4|.|TRBJ2-5|13
TGTGCCAGCATCCCTAGCGGGGAAGAGACCCAGTACTTC
CASIPSGEETQYF
>.|TRBV9|.|TRBJ1-2|14
TGTGCCAGCAGCGGCAACACCCCGATCTATGGCTACACCTTC
CASSGNTPIYGYTF
>.|TRBV16|.|TRBJ1-1|14
TGTGCCAGCAGTCCCAAAATTTCGGGACATCAAGCTTTCTTT
CASSPKISGHQAFF
>TRBD1|TRBV7-9|many|TRBJ2-3|20
TGTGCCAGCAGCCCGCGGGAACCGGGACAGGGGAGTGACAGCACAGATACGCAGTATTTT
CASSPREPGQGSDSTDTQYF
>.|TRBV24-1|.|TRBJ2-7|13
TGTGCCACCAGTGAAGGGCTTGCTAACGAGCAGTACTTC
CATSEGLANEQYF
>TRBD2|TRBV29-1|.|TRBJ2-7|12
TGCAGCGTCAAATTAGTAGCGGGCGAGCAGTACTTC
CSVKLVAGEQYF
>.|TRBV2|few|TRBJ1-1|15
TGTGCCAAAAAAGGAGGGGCCGAACTGAACACTGAAGCTTTCTTT
CAKKGGAELNTEAFF
>.|TRBV6-6|few|TRBJ2-1|13
TGTGCCAGCAGGAGAGGTTCCAGTTCTGAGCAGTTCTTC
CASRRGSSSEQFF